The next 8 T cell receptor beta chains were all read from a single sample in a study of T-cell reconstitution after alpha-beta-depleted transplantation in children. A library of TCRbeta sequences, prepared with unique molecular identifiers, was generated. TCRdb called the PCR reads again in MiXCR, with one record for every CDR3 protein. The data show 250,000 or so distinct CDR3 sequences, more than 20% seen once. The sample consisted of PBMCs, mostly from graft donor cells, taken 360 days after TCRalphabeta/CD19-depleted stem cell transplant. The receptor set was obtained from a female patient between 2 and 10 years old who had a stem cell transplant for congenital amegakaryocytic thrombocytopenia, so the T cells may come from the graft donor.

Ten or more counts support this clonotype. The gene calls are TRBV12-3 or TRBV12-4 and TRBJ1-1; the match to TRBD1 covers 10 bases. This CDR3 has 12 residues. V dropped 6 bases and J dropped 10; count of bases not matched to a gene: 5. CDR3 loop: CASRGQGSTAFF. The DNA of the CDR3 is TGTGCCAGCAGGGGACAGGGGTCCACAGCTTTCTTT.

This clonotype was recorded many times. The rearrangement uses TRBV20-1 and TRBJ2-7; the D gene could be TRBD1 or TRBD2 (5 bases each). The CDR3 totals 14 residues. The V end was cut by 2 bases, the J end by 3 bases, with 14 bases between. CDR1 DFQATT and CDR2 SNEGSKA come from the germline V gene (reference sequence). Written as DNA, the CDR3 is TGCAGTGCTAGACGGGACGGAGGTCTCTACGAGCAGTACTTC. Its translation: CSARRDGGLYEQYF.

This chain links TRBV7-2 with TRBJ1-1, with D maybe TRBD1 (5 bases). Trimming pared 3 bases from V and 3 bases from J, leaving 11 bases between. From germline, CDR1 is SGHTA and CDR2 FQGNSA. The CDR3 covers 14 residues. In nucleotides, the CDR3 is TGTGCCAGCAGCTTTTACGGGGGGGACACTGAAGCTTTCTTT. It is translated as CASSFYGGDTEAFF.

This clonotype was observed many times. This chain joins TRBV20-1 and TRBJ2-5; D is unresolved. The germline gives CDR1 DFQATT, CDR2 SNEGSKA (reference sequence). The ends were cut back, 3 bases at V and 5 bases at J, with 10 bases in the middle. The CDR3 spans 12 residues. The CDR3 is CSASPSLETQYF. The CDR3 nucleotides are TGCAGTGCTAGTCCTAGTCTGGAGACCCAGTACTTC.

This clonotype was observed a few times. This chain uses TRBV20-1 with TRBJ2-1, with TRBD2 as a possible D gene (5 bases). This CDR3 contains 11 residues. CDR1 and CDR2 (germline): DFQATT, SNEGSKA (reference sequence). Deletions cut 7 bases from V and 9 bases from J, with 13 bases between. CDR3 in amino acids: CSVKLGSEQFF. The DNA for the CDR3 is TGCAGTGTCAAACTAGGCAGTGAGCAGTTCTTC.

The table lists this clonotype with many counts. This chain uses TRBV5-1 with TRBJ1-5; a possible D gene is TRBD1 (5 bases). CDR3 length equals 14 residues. Germline V gives CDR1 SGHRS, CDR2 YFSETQ. Trimming stripped 0 bases from V and 3 bases from J, with 7 bases between. In DNA form, the CDR3 reads TGCGCCAGCAGCTTGGGGGACCCCAATCAGCCCCAGCATTTT. Residues: CASSLGDPNQPQHF.

This sequence joins TRBV28 and TRBJ2-2; maybe TRBD1 (6 bases). The CDR3 is made up of 16 amino acids. Germline loops: CDR1 MDHEN, CDR2 SYDVKM. Trimming cost V 5 bases and J 0 bases, with 13 bases left between them. CDR3 in amino acids: CASSTTRGPNTGELFF. The CDR3 DNA reads TGTGCCAGCAGTACCACCAGGGGCCCGAACACCGGGGAGCTGTTTTTT.

Written as DNA, the CDR3 is TGCGCCAGCAGCCGTAGACAGGCGAGCACCGGGGAGCTGTTTTTT. Translated, it gives CASSRRQASTGELFF. The chain carries TRBV5-1 and TRBJ2-2; D may be TRBD1 (6 bases). Germline loops: CDR1 SGHRS, CDR2 YFSETQ. The CDR3 runs 15 residues. V was clipped by 4 bases and J by 4 bases, with 14 bases between them.